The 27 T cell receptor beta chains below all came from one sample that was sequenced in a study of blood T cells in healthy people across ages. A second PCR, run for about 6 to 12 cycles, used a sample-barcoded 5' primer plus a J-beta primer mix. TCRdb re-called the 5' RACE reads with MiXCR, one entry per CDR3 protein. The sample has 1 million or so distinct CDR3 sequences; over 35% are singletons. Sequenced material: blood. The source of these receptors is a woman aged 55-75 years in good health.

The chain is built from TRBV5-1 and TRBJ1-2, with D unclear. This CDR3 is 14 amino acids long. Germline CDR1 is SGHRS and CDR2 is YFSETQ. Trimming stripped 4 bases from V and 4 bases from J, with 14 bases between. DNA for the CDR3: TGCGCCAGCAGCGTGGAAAGGGCTGGCTATGGCTACACCTTC. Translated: CASSVERAGYGYTF.

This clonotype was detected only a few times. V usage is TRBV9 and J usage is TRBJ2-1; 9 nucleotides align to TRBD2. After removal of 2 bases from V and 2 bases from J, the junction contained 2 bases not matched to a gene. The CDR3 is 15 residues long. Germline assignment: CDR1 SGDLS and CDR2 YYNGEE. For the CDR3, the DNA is TGTGCCAGCAGCGTGACTAGCGGAACCTACAATGAGCAGTTCTTC. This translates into CASSVTSGTYNEQFF.

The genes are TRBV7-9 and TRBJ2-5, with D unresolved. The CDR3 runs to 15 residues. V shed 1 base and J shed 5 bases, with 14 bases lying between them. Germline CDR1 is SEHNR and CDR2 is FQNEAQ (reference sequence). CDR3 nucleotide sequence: TGTGCCAGCAGCTTAGGACACCCGGCGAGGGAGACCCAGTACTTC. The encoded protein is CASSLGHPARETQYF. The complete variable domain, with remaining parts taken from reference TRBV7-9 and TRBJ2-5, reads DTGVSQNPRHKITKRGQNVTFRCDPISEHNRLYWYRQTLGQGPEFLTYFQNEAQLEKSRLLSDRFSAERPKGSFSTLEIQRTEQGDSAMYLCASSLGHPARETQYFGPGTRLLVL.

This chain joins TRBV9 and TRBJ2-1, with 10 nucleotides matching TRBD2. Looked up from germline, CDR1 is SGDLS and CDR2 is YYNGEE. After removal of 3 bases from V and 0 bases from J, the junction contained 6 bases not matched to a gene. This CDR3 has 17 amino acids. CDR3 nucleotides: TGTGCCAGCAGCGCGCGGACTAGCGGCATCTCCTACAATGAGCAGTTCTTC. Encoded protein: CASSARTSGISYNEQFF.

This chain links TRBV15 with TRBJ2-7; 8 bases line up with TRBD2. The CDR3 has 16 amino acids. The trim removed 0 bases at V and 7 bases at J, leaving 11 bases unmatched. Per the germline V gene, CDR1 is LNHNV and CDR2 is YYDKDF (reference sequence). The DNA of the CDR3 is TGTGCCACCAGCAGAGAGATCCCAAGCGGGAGCTATGAGCAGTACTTC. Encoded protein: CATSREIPSGSYEQYF.

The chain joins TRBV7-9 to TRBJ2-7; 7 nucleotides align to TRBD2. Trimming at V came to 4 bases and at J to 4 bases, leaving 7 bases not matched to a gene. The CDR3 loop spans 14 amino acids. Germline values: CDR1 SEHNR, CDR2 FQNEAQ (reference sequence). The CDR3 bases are TGTGCCAGCAGCTGGTCTGGGACTACTTACGAGCAGTACTTC. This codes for CASSWSGTTYEQYF.

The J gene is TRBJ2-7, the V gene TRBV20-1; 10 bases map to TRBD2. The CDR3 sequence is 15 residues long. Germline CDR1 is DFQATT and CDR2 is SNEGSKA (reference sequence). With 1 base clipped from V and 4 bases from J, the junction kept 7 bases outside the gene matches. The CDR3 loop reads CSARANSGRLYEQYF. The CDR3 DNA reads TGCAGTGCTAGAGCCAATAGCGGGAGGCTGTACGAGCAGTACTTC.

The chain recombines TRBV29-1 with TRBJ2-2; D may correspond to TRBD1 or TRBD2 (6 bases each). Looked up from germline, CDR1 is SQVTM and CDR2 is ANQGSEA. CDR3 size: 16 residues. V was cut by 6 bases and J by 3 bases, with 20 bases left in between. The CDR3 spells CSVTGLSGVYTGELFF. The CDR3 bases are TGCAGCGTCACAGGGCTTAGCGGAGTATACACCGGGGAGCTGTTTTTT.

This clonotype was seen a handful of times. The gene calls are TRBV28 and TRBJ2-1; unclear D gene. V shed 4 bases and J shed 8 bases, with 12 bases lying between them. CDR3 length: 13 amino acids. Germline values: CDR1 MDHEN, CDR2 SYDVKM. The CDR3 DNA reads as TGTGCCAGCAGTTCCGAGTCAGGAGATGAGCAGTTCTTC. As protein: CASSSESGDEQFF. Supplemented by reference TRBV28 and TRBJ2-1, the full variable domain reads DVKVTQSSRYLVKRTGEKVFLECVQDMDHENMFWYRQDPGLGLRLIYFSYDVKMKEKGDIPEGYSVSREKKERFSLILESASTNQTSMYLCASSSESGDEQFFGPGTRLTVL.

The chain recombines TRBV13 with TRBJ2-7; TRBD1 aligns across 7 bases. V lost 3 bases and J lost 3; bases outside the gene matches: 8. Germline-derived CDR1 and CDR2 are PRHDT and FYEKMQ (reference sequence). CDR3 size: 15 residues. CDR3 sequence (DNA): TGTGCCAGCAGCTTTTCGAGACAGGGCGTCTACGAGCAGTACTTC. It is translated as CASSFSRQGVYEQYF.

The CDR3 DNA follows: TGTGCCAGCAAGAGGGGGTCATACTATGGCTACACCTTC. Its translation: CASKRGSYYGYTF. V is TRBV27 and J is TRBJ1-2; D might be TRBD1 (6 bases). Trimming took 7 bases from V and 3 from J, leaving 12 bases between them. The CDR3 totals 13 residues. Looked up from germline, CDR1 is MNHEY and CDR2 is SMNVEV (reference sequence).

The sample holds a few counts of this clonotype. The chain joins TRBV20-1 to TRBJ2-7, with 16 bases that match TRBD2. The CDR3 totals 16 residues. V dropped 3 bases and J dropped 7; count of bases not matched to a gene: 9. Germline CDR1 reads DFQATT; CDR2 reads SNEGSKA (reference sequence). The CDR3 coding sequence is TGCAGTGCTAGGGCGGGACTAGCGGGAGGGCCTCGGGAGCAGTACTTC. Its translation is CSARAGLAGGPREQYF.

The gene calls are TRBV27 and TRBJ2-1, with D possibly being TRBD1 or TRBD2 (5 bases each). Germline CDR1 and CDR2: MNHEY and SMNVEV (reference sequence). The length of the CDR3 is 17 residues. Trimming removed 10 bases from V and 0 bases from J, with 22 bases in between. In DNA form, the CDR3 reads TGTGCCACCGGGGATGGGGCAGTTCCGAGCTCCTACAATGAGCAGTTCTTC. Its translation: CATGDGAVPSSYNEQFF.

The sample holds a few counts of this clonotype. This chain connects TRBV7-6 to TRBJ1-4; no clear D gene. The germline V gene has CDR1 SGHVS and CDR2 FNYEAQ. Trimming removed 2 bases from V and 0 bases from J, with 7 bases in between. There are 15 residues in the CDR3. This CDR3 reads CASSLRQATNEKLFF. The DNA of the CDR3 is TGTGCCAGCAGCTTACGACAAGCAACTAATGAAAAACTGTTTTTT.

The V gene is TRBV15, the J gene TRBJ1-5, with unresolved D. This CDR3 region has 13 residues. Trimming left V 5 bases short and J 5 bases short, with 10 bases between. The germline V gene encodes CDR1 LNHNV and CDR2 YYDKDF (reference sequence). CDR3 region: CATSAESHQPQHF. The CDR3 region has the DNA TGTGCCACCAGCGCCGAGTCTCATCAGCCCCAGCATTTT.

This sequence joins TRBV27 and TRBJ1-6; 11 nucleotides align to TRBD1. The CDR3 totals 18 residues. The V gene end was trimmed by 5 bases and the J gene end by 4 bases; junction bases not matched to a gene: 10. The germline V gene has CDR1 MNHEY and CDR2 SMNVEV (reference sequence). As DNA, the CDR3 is TGTGCCAGCAGTATAAGCCGGGGACAGGGGGAGTATAATTCACCCCTCCACTTT. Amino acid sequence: CASSISRGQGEYNSPLHF.

This CDR3 reads CASSAAGVAVEQFF. In DNA form, the CDR3 reads TGTGCCAGCAGCGCGGCAGGGGTAGCGGTTGAGCAGTTCTTC. The V call is TRBV9, the J call TRBJ2-1; D possibly uses TRBD1 or TRBD2 (6 bases each). The length of the CDR3 is 14 residues. V was shortened by 3 bases and J by 9 bases, with 16 bases between the two germline ends. In germline, CDR1 is SGDLS, CDR2 YYNGEE.

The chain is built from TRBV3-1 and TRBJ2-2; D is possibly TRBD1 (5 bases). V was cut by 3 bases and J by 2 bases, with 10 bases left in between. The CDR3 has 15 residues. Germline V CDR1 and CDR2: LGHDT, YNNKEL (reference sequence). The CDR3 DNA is TGTGCCAGCAGCCACAGGGCGACAAACACCGGGGAGCTGTTTTTT. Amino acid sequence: CASSHRATNTGELFF.

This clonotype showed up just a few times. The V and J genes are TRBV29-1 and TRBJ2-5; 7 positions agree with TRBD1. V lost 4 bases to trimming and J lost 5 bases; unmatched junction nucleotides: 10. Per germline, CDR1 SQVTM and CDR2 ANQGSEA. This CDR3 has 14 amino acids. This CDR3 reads CSVVFTGVYETQYF. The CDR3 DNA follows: TGCAGCGTTGTATTTACAGGGGTGTACGAGACCCAGTACTTC.

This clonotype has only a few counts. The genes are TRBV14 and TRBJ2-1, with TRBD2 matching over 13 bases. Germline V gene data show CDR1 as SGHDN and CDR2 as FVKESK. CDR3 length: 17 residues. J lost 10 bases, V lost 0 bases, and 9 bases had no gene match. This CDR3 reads CASSQDGVGLAGVEQFF. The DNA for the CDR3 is TGTGCCAGCAGCCAAGACGGAGTAGGACTAGCGGGAGTAGAGCAGTTCTTC.

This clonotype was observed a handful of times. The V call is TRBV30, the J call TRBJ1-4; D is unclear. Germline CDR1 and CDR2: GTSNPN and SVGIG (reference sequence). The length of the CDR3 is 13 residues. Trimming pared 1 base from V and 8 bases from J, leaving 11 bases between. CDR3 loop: CAWSATDREKLFF. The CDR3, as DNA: TGTGCCTGGAGTGCAACGGACCGGGAAAAACTGTTTTTT.

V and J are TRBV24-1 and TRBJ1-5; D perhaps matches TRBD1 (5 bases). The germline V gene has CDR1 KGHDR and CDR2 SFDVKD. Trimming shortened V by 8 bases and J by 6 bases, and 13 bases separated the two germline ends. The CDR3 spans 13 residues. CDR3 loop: CATNQGSGQPQHF. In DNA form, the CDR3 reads TGTGCCACCAACCAGGGATCGGGTCAGCCCCAGCATTTT.

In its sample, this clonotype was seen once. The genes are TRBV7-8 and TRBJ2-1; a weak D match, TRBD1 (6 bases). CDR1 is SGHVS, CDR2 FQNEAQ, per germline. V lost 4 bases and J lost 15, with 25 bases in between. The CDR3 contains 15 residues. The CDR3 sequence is CASSSGQPIYNEGFF. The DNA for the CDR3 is TGTGCCAGCAGCTCAGGACAGCCCATATACAATGAGGGGTTCTTC. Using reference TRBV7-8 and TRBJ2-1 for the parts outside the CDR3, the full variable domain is GAGVSQSPRYKVAKRGQDVALRCDPISGHVSLFWYQQALGQGPEFLTYFQNEAQLDKSGLPSDRFFAERPEGSVSTLKIQRTQQEDSAVYLCASSSGQPIYNEGFFGPGTRLTVL.

As DNA, the CDR3 is TGTGCCAGCAGCCCTGACAGGGTGGAAGAGACCCAGTACTTC. Translated: CASSPDRVEETQYF. The rearrangement links TRBV12-3 or TRBV12-4 to TRBJ2-5; 7 nucleotides match TRBD1. The CDR3 has 14 amino acids. J was trimmed by 3 bases and V by 6 bases; bases with no gene match: 7.

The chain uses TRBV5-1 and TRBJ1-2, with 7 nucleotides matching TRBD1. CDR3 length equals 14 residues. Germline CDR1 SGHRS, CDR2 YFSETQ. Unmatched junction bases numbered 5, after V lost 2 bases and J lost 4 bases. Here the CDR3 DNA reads TGCGCCAGCAGCTTTTCCGGGACAGCCTATGGCTACACCTTC. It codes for CASSFSGTAYGYTF.

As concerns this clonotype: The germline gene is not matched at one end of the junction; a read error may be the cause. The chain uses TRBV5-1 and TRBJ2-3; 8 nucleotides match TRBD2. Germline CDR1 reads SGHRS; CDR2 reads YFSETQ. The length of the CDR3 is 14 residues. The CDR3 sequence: CASKDGRATDTLYF. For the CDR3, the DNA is TGCGCCAGCAAGGACGGGAGGGCGACAGATACGCTGTATTTT.

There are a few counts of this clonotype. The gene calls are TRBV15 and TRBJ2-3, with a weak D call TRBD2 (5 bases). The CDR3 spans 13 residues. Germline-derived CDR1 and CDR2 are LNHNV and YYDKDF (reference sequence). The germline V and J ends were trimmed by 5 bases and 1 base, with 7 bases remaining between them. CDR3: CATSPRGTDTQYF. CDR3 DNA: TGTGCCACCAGCCCGCGGGGCACAGATACGCAGTATTTT. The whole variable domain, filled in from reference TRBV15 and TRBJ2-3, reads DAMVIQNPRYQVTQFGKPVTLSCSQTLNHNVMYWYQQKSSQAPKLLFHYYDKDFNNEADTPDNFQSRRPNTSFCFLDIRSPGLGDTAMYLCATSPRGTDTQYFGPGTRLTVL.